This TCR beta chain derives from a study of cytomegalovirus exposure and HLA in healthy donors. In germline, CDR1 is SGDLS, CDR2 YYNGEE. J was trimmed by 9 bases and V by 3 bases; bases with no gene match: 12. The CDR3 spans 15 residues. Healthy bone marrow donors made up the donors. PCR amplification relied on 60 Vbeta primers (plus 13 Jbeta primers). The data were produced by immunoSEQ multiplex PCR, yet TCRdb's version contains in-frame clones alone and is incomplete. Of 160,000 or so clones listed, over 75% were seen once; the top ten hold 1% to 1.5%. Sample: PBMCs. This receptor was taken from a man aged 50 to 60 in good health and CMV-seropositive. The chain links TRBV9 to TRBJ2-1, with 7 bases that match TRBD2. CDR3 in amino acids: CASSDRLASFSEQFF. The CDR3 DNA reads TGTGCCAGCAGCGACAGACTAGCCTCTTTCAGTGAGCAGTTCTTC.